The next 17 T cell receptor beta chains were all read from a single sample in a study of blood T cell repertoires in COVID-19. TCRdb's copy holds only in-frame clones and misses some; the assay was immunoSEQ multiplex PCR. Among fewer than 350,000 clones listed, about nine tenths were seen once. Sequences were obtained from peripheral blood. The receptors were gathered from a man aged 35 to 55 with active or convalescent COVID-19.

The CDR3: CASSREGNTEAFF. In nucleotides, the CDR3 is TGTGCCAGCAGCCGAGAGGGGAACACTGAAGCTTTCTTT. This chain connects TRBV7-3 to TRBJ1-1; D remains ambiguous. The CDR3 consists of 13 residues. V dropped 5 bases and J dropped 1 base, with 8 bases sitting between them. Germline V gene data show CDR1 as SGHTA and CDR2 as FQGTGA.

This clone turned up a few times. The J gene is TRBJ1-1, the V gene TRBV11-2, with a possible D match to TRBD1 (5 bases). The CDR3 loop spans 14 amino acids. Germline CDR1 is SGHAT and CDR2 is FQNNGV. With 1 base removed from V and 10 bases from J, the gap between germline ends came to 16 bases. CDR3 in amino acids: CASSLGDGHLLAFF. CDR3 DNA: TGTGCCAGCAGCTTAGGTGACGGACATTTACTAGCTTTCTTT.

V usage is TRBV5-6 and J usage is TRBJ2-3; 14 positions agree with TRBD2. This CDR3 is 17 amino acids long. Looked up from germline, CDR1 is SGHDT and CDR2 is YYEEEE. With V trimmed by 4 bases and J by 2 bases, 6 bases remained unmatched. The CDR3 DNA sequence: TGTGCCAGCAGCCTCGGGACTAGCGGGGGTTCCACAGATACGCAGTATTTT. This gives the protein CASSLGTSGGSTDTQYF.

This clone was seen once. J is TRBJ2-7 and V is TRBV28; tentative D call: TRBD1 (6 bases). The germline CDR1 and CDR2 sequences are MDHEN and SYDVKM. CDR3 length: 12 residues. Trimming took off 6 bases at V and 4 bases at J, with 10 bases between the two ends. As DNA, the CDR3 is TGTGCCAGCAGATCACAGGGATACGAGCAGTACTTC. This gives the protein CASRSQGYEQYF.

Remarks on this clone: At the DNA level, this CDR3 is encoded by other sequences in the same sample as well. Here the CDR3 reads CASSLAGYNQPQHF. CDR3 DNA sequence: TGTGCCAGCAGCTTGGCAGGATACAATCAGCCCCAGCATTTT. The chain joins TRBV5-4 to TRBJ1-5, with no clear D. With 0 bases removed from V and 3 bases from J, the gap between germline ends came to 7 bases. The germline gives CDR1 SGHNT, CDR2 YYREEE (reference sequence). The CDR3 spans 14 residues. Based on the CDR3 plus reference TRBV5-4 and TRBJ1-5, the full variable domain is ETGVTQSPTHLIKTRGQQVTLRCSSQSGHNTVSWYQQALGQGPQFIFQYYREEENGRGNFPPRFSGLQFPNYSSELNVNALELDDSALYLCASSLAGYNQPQHFGDGTRLSIL.

V gene TRBV29-1 combines with J gene TRBJ1-2, with no clear D. Germline loops: CDR1 SQVTM, CDR2 ANQGSEA. The CDR3 has 12 amino acids. Trimming cost V 5 bases and J 2 bases, with 9 bases left between them. CDR3 sequence reads: CSVLTENYGYTF. CDR3 DNA sequence: TGCAGCGTTCTTACAGAGAACTATGGCTACACCTTC.

The V call is TRBV11-2, the J call TRBJ2-7, with TRBD2 matching 7 bases. Germline V gene sequence: CDR1 SGHAT, CDR2 FQNNGV. The CDR3 contains 15 residues. After removal of 3 bases from V and 7 bases from J, the junction contained 12 bases not matched to a gene. The CDR3 here is CASSLGGTWPGEQYF. The CDR3 DNA is TGTGCCAGCAGCTTGGGAGGGACTTGGCCCGGAGAGCAGTACTTC. The variable domain in full, with the rest retrieved from reference TRBV11-2 and TRBJ2-7, is EAGVAQSPRYKIIEKRQSVAFWCNPISGHATLYWYQQILGQGPKLLIQFQNNGVVDDSQLPKDRFSAERLKGVDSTLKIQPAKLEDSAVYLCASSLGGTWPGEQYFGPGTRLTVT.

The rearrangement joins TRBV19 to TRBJ2-1; D perhaps matches TRBD1 (6 bases). V dropped 3 bases and J dropped 7 bases, with 13 bases sitting between them. The CDR3 totals 14 residues. CDR1 LNHDA and CDR2 SQIVND come from the germline V gene (reference sequence). The CDR3 loop reads CASSIGTPSNEQFF. In nucleotides, the CDR3 is TGTGCCAGTAGTATCGGGACACCCTCAAATGAGCAGTTCTTC.

The chain is built from TRBV20-1 and TRBJ1-5, with a tentative D call TRBD1 (6 bases). The length of the CDR3 is 14 residues. Trimming took off 3 bases at V and 5 bases at J, with 14 bases between the two ends. Germline CDR1 is DFQATT and CDR2 is SNEGSKA (reference sequence). CDR3 coding DNA: TGCAGTGCTAGTTTAGGGGGTCGGGATCAGCCCCAGCATTTT. This codes for CSASLGGRDQPQHF.

The rearrangement uses TRBV18 and TRBJ2-2; TRBD1 is a possible D gene (6 bases). The CDR3 consists of 18 residues. Germline V gives CDR1 KGHSH, CDR2 LQKENI. Trimming took off 2 bases at V and 3 bases at J, with 19 bases between the two ends. CDR3 DNA sequence: TGTGCCAGCTCACCATATACTTTAACAGGGATGGACACCGGGGAGCTGTTTTTT. Its translation is CASSPYTLTGMDTGELFF.

In this sample, this clone turned up once. The chain links TRBV11-2 to TRBJ1-6; 8 nucleotides match TRBD1. Unmatched junction bases numbered 5, after V lost 6 bases and J lost 10 bases. CDR1 is SGHAT and CDR2 is FQNNGV in the germline V gene. This CDR3 comprises 13 residues. CDR3 DNA: TGTGCCAGCAGAGGACAGGGACGGTCACCCCTCCACTTT. This codes for CASRGQGRSPLHF.

The V gene is TRBV5-6, the J gene TRBJ2-7; TRBD1 matches at 7 bases. Germline V CDR1 and CDR2: SGHDT, YYEEEE. The CDR3 spans 12 residues. Trimming removed 3 bases from V and 7 bases from J; junction bases left unmatched: 4. For the CDR3, the DNA is TGTGCCAGCAGCTCGACAGGGCGTGAGCAGTACTTC. Amino acid sequence: CASSSTGREQYF.

V and J are TRBV6-1 and TRBJ2-7; TRBD2 agrees at 7 bases. The length of the CDR3 is 14 residues. Germline-derived CDR1 and CDR2 are MNHNS and SASEGT. J lost 0 bases, V lost 1 base, and 0 bases had no gene match. CDR3 amino acids: CASSEGGGSYEQYF. Here the CDR3 DNA reads TGTGCCAGCAGTGAAGGCGGGGGCTCCTACGAGCAGTACTTC.

This clone was detected only once. The V and J genes are TRBV2 and TRBJ1-6, with D possibly being TRBD1 (6 bases). In germline, CDR1 is SNHLY, CDR2 FYNNEI. CDR3 length equals 16 residues. Between the trimmed V and J ends, which lost 2 bases and 9 bases, there was a span of 17 bases. The CDR3 region has the DNA TGTGCCAGCAGTGAACAGGGGATGGGATCGCGTTCACCCCTCCACTTT. It encodes CASSEQGMGSRSPLHF. The full variable domain, its missing parts supplied by reference TRBV2 and TRBJ1-6, is EPEVTQTPSHQVTQMGQEVILRCVPISNHLYFYWYRQILGQKVEFLVSFYNNEISEKSEIFDDQFSVERPDGSNFTLKIRSTKLEDSAMYFCASSEQGMGSRSPLHFGNGTRLTVT.

The chain employs TRBV27 and TRBJ2-1; D ambiguous. Germline CDR1 MNHEY, CDR2 SMNVEV (reference sequence). The V end lost 6 bases, the J end lost 6 bases, and 15 bases lay between the germline ends. This CDR3 has 14 residues. This CDR3 is CASSRTLKFNEQFF. CDR3 coding DNA: TGTGCCAGCAGCCGTACTCTTAAGTTCAATGAGCAGTTCTTC.

The chain recombines TRBV5-1 with TRBJ2-3, with D unclear. CDR1 and CDR2 (germline): SGHRS, YFSETQ. V lost 4 bases and J lost 1, with 10 bases in between. The CDR3 contains 14 residues. The CDR3 region has the DNA TGCGCCAGCAGCGGGCGCTCCGGCACAGATACGCAGTATTTT. Its translation: CASSGRSGTDTQYF.

The chain is built from TRBV7-9 and TRBJ1-3; 7 bases fit TRBD1. Germline values: CDR1 SEHNR, CDR2 FQNEAQ (reference sequence). This CDR3 spans 15 amino acids. V shed 2 bases, J shed 2 bases, and the junction held 3 bases outside the gene matches. Here the CDR3 DNA reads TGTGCCAGCAGCTTACCCGACAGGGCTGGAAACACCATATATTTT. Residues: CASSLPDRAGNTIYF.